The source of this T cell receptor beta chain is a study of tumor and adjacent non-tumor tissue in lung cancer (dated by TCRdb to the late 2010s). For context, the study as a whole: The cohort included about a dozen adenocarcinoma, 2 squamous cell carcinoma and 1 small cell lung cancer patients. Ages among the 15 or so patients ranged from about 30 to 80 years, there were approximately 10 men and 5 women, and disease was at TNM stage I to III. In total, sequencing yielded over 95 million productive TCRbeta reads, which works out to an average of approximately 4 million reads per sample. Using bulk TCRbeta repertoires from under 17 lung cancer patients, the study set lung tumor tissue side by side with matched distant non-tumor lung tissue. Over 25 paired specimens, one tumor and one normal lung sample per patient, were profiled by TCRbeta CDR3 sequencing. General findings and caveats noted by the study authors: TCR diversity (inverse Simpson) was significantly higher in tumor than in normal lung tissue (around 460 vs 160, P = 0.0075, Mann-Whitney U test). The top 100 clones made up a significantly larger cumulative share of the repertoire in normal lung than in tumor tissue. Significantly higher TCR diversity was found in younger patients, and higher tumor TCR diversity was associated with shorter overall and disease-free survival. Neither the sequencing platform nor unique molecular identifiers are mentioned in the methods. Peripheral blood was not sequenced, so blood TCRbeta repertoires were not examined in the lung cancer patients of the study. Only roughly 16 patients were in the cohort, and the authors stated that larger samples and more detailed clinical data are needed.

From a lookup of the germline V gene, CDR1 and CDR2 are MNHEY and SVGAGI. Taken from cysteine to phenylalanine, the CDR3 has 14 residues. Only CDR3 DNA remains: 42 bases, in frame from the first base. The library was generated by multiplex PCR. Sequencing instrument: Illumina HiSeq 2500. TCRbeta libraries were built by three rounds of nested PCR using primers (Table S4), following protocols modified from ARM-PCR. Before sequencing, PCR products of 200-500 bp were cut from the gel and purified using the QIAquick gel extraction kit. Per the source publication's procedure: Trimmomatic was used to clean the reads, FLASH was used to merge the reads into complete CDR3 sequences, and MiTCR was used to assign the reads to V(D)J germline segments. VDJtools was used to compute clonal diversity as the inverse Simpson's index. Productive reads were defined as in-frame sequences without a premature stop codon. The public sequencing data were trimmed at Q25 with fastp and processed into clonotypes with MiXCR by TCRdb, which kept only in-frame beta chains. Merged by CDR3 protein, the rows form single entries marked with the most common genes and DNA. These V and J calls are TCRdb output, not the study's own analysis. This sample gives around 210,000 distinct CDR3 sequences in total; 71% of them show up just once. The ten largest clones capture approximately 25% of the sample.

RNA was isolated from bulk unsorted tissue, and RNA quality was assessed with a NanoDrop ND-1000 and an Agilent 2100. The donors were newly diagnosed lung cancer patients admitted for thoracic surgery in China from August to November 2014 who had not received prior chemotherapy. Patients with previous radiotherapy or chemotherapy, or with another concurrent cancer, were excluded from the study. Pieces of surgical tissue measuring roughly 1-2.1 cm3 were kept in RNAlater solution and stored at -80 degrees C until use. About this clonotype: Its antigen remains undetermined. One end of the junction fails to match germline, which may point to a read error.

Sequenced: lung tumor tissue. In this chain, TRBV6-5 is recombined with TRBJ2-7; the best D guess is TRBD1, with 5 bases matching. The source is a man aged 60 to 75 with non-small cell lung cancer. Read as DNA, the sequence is TGTGCCTGCAGTCCCGACTCAGGGATCCGCGAGCAGTACTTC. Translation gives CACSPDSGIREQYF.